This is a list of T cell receptor beta chains from one sample in a study of blood T cell repertoires in COVID-19. The table came from immunoSEQ multiplex PCR; TCRdb's copy has only in-frame clones and leaves some out. Altogether 150,000 to 200,000 clones are present, around 81% being singletons, with the ten largest covering about 5.6%. Sequencing was carried out using PBMCs or T cells enriched from blood (not recorded which). These receptors were collected from a man aged 35 to 55 who had recovered from COVID-19. Both conserved end residues are part of each CDR3. A D gene is named only where the DNA matches it firmly. Rows may omit the clone size; those that give it use once, few, many or a size class.

j_gene | d_gene | len | v_gene | abundance | CDR3nt | CDR3aa
TRBJ2-7 | TRBD1 | 15 | TRBV27 | - | TGTGCCAGCAGTTTATGCTCAGGGGGCTCTTACGAGCAGTACTTC | CASSLCSGGSYEQYF
TRBJ1-1 | - | 14 | TRBV19 | - | TGTGCCAGTAGTATGGAGGGGTGGAACACTGAAGCTTTCTTT | CASSMEGWNTEAFF
TRBJ1-1 | TRBD1 | 16 | TRBV7-6 | - | TGTGCCAGCAGCCCAATACAGGGGGCGCGGAGCACTGAAGCTTTCTTT | CASSPIQGARSTEAFF
TRBJ1-2 | TRBD1 | 14 | TRBV5-1 | few | TGCGCCAGCAGCTTGAAAGGGGACAGGGCTGGCTACACCTTC | CASSLKGDRAGYTF
TRBJ2-2 | TRBD1 | 17 | TRBV9 | - | TGTGCCAGCAGCGTTGTTAGGACAGGCGCTAACACCGGGGAGCTGTTTTTT | CASSVVRTGANTGELFF
TRBJ2-5 | TRBD1 | 15 | TRBV5-6 | - | TGTGCCAGCAGCTCGAGGACAGGAAAGAGGGAGACCCAGTACTTC | CASSSRTGKRETQYF
TRBJ1-3 | TRBD1 | 16 | TRBV6-5 | once | TGTGCCAGCAGTTACCCGGGACAGGCTTCTGGAAACACCATATATTTT | CASSYPGQASGNTIYF
TRBJ1-2 | TRBD1 | 15 | TRBV6-5 | - | TGTGCCAGCAGTTACGCCGACAGGGGGCTTGGTGGCTACACCTTC | CASSYADRGLGGYTF
TRBJ1-4 | TRBD1 | 18 | TRBV6-4 | - | TGTGCCAGCAGGGTAGAGACAGGGAGCCGAGGTTGGGGTGAAAAACTGTTTTTT | CASRVETGSRGWGEKLFF
TRBJ1-6 | - | 20 | TRBV13 | few | TGTGCCAGCACCCAACAGAGCCCAACAGGGATACGGTCCTATAATTCACCCCTCCACTTT | CASTQQSPTGIRSYNSPLHF
TRBJ1-2 | TRBD1 | 14 | TRBV2 | - | TGTGCCAGCAGAAGGGACAGGGGAAACTATGGCTACACCTTC | CASRRDRGNYGYTF
TRBJ1-2 | - | 13 | TRBV27 | - | TGTGCCAGCAGTTTCACAGAAAACTATGGCTACACCTTC | CASSFTENYGYTF
TRBJ2-5 | - | 14 | TRBV3-1/TRBV3-2 | - | TGTGCCAGCAGCCACAGGACTCCACAAGAGACCCAGTACTTC | CASSHRTPQETQYF
TRBJ1-3 | TRBD1 | 13 | TRBV6-5 | - | TGTGCCAGCAGAGGGACAGGTAGAAACACCATATATTTT | CASRGTGRNTIYF
TRBJ1-1 | TRBD1 | 14 | TRBV11-2 | - | TGTGCCAGCAGCGGCTCAGGGGGCTGGACTGAAGCTTTCTTT | CASSGSGGWTEAFF
TRBJ1-2 | - | 15 | TRBV15 | once | TGTGCCACCAGCAGAGCCGCCGGGGTTCAGGATGGCTACACCTTC | CATSRAAGVQDGYTF
TRBJ1-4 | - | 15 | TRBV6-5 | once | TGTGCCAGCAGTTACCTGTTGCGGGCTAATGAAAAACTGTTTTTT | CASSYLLRANEKLFF
TRBJ2-5 | TRBD2 | 14 | TRBV11-2 | - | TGTGCCAGCAGCCCGGCCAACGGGGGGTCGACCCAGTACTTC | CASSPANGGSTQYF
TRBJ1-5 | TRBD1 | 13 | TRBV2 | - | TGTGCCAGCACCTACAGGGGTAATCAGCCCCAGCATTTT | CASTYRGNQPQHF
TRBJ2-6 | - | 15 | TRBV9 | - | TGTGCCAGCAGCGTAGCGAGTAGTGGGGCCAACGTCCTGACTTTC | CASSVASSGANVLTF
TRBJ1-6 | - | 15 | TRBV2 | - | TGTGCCAGCAGTAAGGCCACAGTAAGTGGCTCACCCCTCCACTTT | CASSKATVSGSPLHF
TRBJ1-3 | - | 13 | TRBV15 | - | TGTGCCACCAGGAATACAGCTACGGGGACCATATATTTT | CATRNTATGTIYF
TRBJ2-3 | - | 16 | TRBV4-1 | - | TGCGCCAGCAGCCAAGCCGCGAGGGCTAGCACAGATACGCAGTATTTT | CASSQAARASTDTQYF
TRBJ2-2 | TRBD2 | 15 | TRBV10-1 | - | TGCGCCAGCAGTGAAGAACTAGCGGGGCACGGGGAGCTGTTTTTT | CASSEELAGHGELFF
TRBJ2-7 | - | 16 | TRBV5-6 | - | TGTGCCAGCAGCTTGACTGGACAGACTCCCCACTACGAGCAGTACTTC | CASSLTGQTPHYEQYF
TRBJ2-3 | - | 14 | TRBV6-6 | - | TGTGCCAGCAGTTACTCGACAAACACAGATACGCAGTATTTT | CASSYSTNTDTQYF
TRBJ1-5 | - | 14 | TRBV29-1 | - | TGCAGCGCCGGGGAGGGGGGCGTTAGTCAGCCCCAGCATTTT | CSAGEGGVSQPQHF
TRBJ2-7 | TRBD1 | 15 | TRBV7-2 | - | TGTGCCAGCAGCCCCCCTAGGGGGCCCCCGTATGAGCAGTACTTC | CASSPPRGPPYEQYF
TRBJ1-1 | TRBD1 | 15 | TRBV30 | - | TGTGCCTGGAGTCAAGCGGGACAGGGATTCACTGAAGCTTTCTTT | CAWSQAGQGFTEAFF
TRBJ2-1 | - | 16 | TRBV19 | - | TGTGCCAGTAGTCCCATCCCAGAAAAGGGGCAGAATGAGCAGTTCTTC | CASSPIPEKGQNEQFF
TRBJ2-2 | - | 15 | TRBV27 | - | TGTGCCAGCAGTCTGACACCCCGGGGCACCGGGGAGCTGTTTTTT | CASSLTPRGTGELFF
TRBJ2-2 | TRBD2 | 16 | TRBV9 | - | TGTGCCAGCAGCGACCGGCTAGCGGGGGTCACCGGGGAGCTGTTTTTT | CASSDRLAGVTGELFF
TRBJ2-5 | TRBD2 | 16 | TRBV2 | - | TGTGCCAGCAGTCTCGATGCGGGGGGGCTGGGAGAGACCCAGTACTTC | CASSLDAGGLGETQYF
TRBJ1-1 | - | 14 | TRBV2 | - | TGTGCCAGCAGTGAAGCAGGGGCCAACACTGAAGCTTTCTTT | CASSEAGANTEAFF
TRBJ2-1 | TRBD2 | 19 | TRBV4-2 | many | TGTGCCAGCAGCCAAGTTCCGCTAGCGGGGGGGCCGTCCTACAATGAGCAGTTCTTC | CASSQVPLAGGPSYNEQFF
TRBJ1-5 | - | 13 | TRBV12-3/TRBV12-4 | - | TGTGCCAGCAGTTTAGCTGGGGCTCAGCCCCAGCATTTT | CASSLAGAQPQHF
TRBJ2-2 | TRBD1 | 17 | TRBV5-4 | - | TGTGCCAGCAGCGTCCGGGTCACAGGGGGATACACCGGGGAGCTGTTTTTT | CASSVRVTGGYTGELFF
TRBJ1-1 | TRBD1 | 16 | TRBV18 | - | TGTGCCAGCTCTCCGGACAGGGGCAGGGTTGGCACTGAAGCTTTCTTT | CASSPDRGRVGTEAFF
TRBJ2-6 | - | 16 | TRBV14 | - | TGTGCCAGCAGCCCCCGTGTCCTCTCTGGGGCCAACGTCCTGACTTTC | CASSPRVLSGANVLTF
TRBJ2-5 | TRBD1 | 15 | TRBV4-1 | - | TGCGCCAGCAGCCAAGAGGGCAGGGGGCCGGAGACCCAGTACTTC | CASSQEGRGPETQYF
TRBJ2-1 | TRBD2 | 17 | TRBV30 | - | TGTGCCTGGAGTGGAACTAGCGGCCGGGGCTCCTACAATGAGCAGTTCTTC | CAWSGTSGRGSYNEQFF
TRBJ1-2 | - | 13 | TRBV2 | few | TGTGCCAGCAGTGAATCCCAGGGTAGAGGCTACACCTTC | CASSESQGRGYTF
TRBJ2-5 | TRBD1 | 13 | TRBV7-3 | - | TGTGCCAGCAGCTCGGACAGGGTCGGGACCCAGTACTTC | CASSSDRVGTQYF
TRBJ1-1 | - | 14 | TRBV10-1 | - | TGCGCCAGCAGTGAACCGGGATTGAACACTGAAGCTTTCTTT | CASSEPGLNTEAFF
TRBJ2-2 | TRBD2 | 15 | TRBV7-2 | - | TGTGCCAGCAGACTAGCGGGCGCGAACACCGGGGAGCTGTTTTTT | CASRLAGANTGELFF
TRBJ1-3 | - | 16 | TRBV3-1/TRBV3-2 | - | TGTGCCAGCAGCCAAGGGAGCCCGGGGTCTGGAAACACCATATATTTT | CASSQGSPGSGNTIYF
TRBJ1-2 | - | 17 | TRBV5-4 | - | TGTGCCAGCAGCCCTCCTCCCGGCGGGAACCAACACAGGGGCTACACCTTC | CASSPPPGGNQHRGYTF
TRBJ1-2 | - | 13 | TRBV10-2 | - | TGCGCCAGCAGAGGGAGGATGGGCTATGGCTACACCTTC | CASRGRMGYGYTF
TRBJ2-7 | - | 14 | TRBV14 | - | TGTGCCAGCAGCCAAGATAGCACGCGGTACGAGCAGTACTTC | CASSQDSTRYEQYF
TRBJ1-3 | - | 15 | TRBV7-9 | - | TGTGCCAGCAGGGATACAGGTTTCTCTGGAAACACCATATATTTT | CASRDTGFSGNTIYF
TRBJ2-3 | TRBD2 | 15 | TRBV7-3 | - | TGTGCCAGCAGTCCGCGGGGGGGCAGCGCAGATACGCAGTATTTT | CASSPRGGSADTQYF